This T cell receptor (beta chain) comes out of a study of T-cell memory formation after mild COVID-19. TCRdb re-called the 5' RACE reads with MiXCR, one entry per CDR3 protein. The sample yields some 300,000 distinct CDR3 sequences, about 20% seen once. Note on this clonotype: What it recognizes is unknown.

Overall study results and limits: The SARS-CoV-2 specificity of second-wave clones reaching peak at day 37 remained unverified.

The CDR3 is 14 amino acids. The V and J ends lost 2 bases and 6 bases, in that order; junction bases with no gene match: 6. CDR1 is SNHLY, CDR2 FYNNEI, per germline. The sequenced material came from PBMCs or a T cell subset sorted from them (not recorded which). This TCR derives from a man aged 18 to 30 who had mild COVID-19 (a few samples of this study predate the infection). Cell type and time point are not known. This chain links TRBV2 with TRBJ2-7; 8 bases map to TRBD2. As DNA, the CDR3 is TGTGCCAGCAGTGAACGCGGGGGGCTCCGCGAGCAGTACGTC. Its protein product is CASSERGGLREQYV.